The sequence of this T cell receptor beta chain was determined in a study of blood T cell repertoires in COVID-19. This clone was seen only once. Original handling: Counts of nucleated cells, estimated from reference gene primer amplification, were obtained. Measured with immunoSEQ multiplex PCR; TCRdb has only the in-frame clones, and not every one. V, J and clone size are taken as reported in that table, and D and trimming were inferred from the DNA itself. The sample consists of 170,000 or so clones, around nine tenths of them appearing once. Sequencing was done on a sample of peripheral blood. The TCR sequence derives from a young woman who had recovered from COVID-19.

CDR3 loop: CASKDRDLTIAKNIQYF. The CDR3 DNA reads TGTGCCAGTAAGGACAGGGACCTCACCATAGCCAAAAACATTCAGTACTTC. The V call is TRBV19, the J call TRBJ2-4, with 8 bases lining up with TRBD1. After removal of 7 bases from V and 0 bases from J, the junction contained 11 bases not matched to a gene. This CDR3 region has 17 residues. Germline loops: CDR1 LNHDA, CDR2 SQIVND (reference sequence).